Presented here are 21 T cell receptor beta chains from one specimen sequenced in a study of blood T cell repertoires in COVID-19. TCRdb's table, derived via immunoSEQ multiplex PCR, lists solely in-frame clones and lacks some. This table holds some 50,000 clones, around nine tenths found once. The specimen was peripheral blood. All receptors come from a man in his forties with acute or convalescent COVID-19.

The chain employs TRBV19 and TRBJ1-6, with TRBD1 identical over 10 bases. V lost 6 bases to trimming and J lost 7 bases; unmatched junction nucleotides: 6. The CDR3 runs 15 residues. Germline CDR1 reads LNHDA; CDR2 reads SQIVND (reference sequence). DNA for the CDR3: TGTGCCAGTAGACCCGGGACAGGGGAAAATTCACCCCTCCACTTT. Translating gives CASRPGTGENSPLHF.

The genes are TRBV5-5 and TRBJ2-7; 10 bases are a match to TRBD1. CDR1 and CDR2 from the germline V gene are SGHKS and YYEKEE (reference sequence). There are 15 residues in the CDR3. V lost 1 base and J lost 1; bases outside the gene matches: 2. CDR3 amino acids: CASSLRDRGSYEQYF. The DNA of the CDR3 is TGTGCCAGCAGCTTGAGGGACAGGGGTTCCTACGAGCAGTACTTC.

J is TRBJ2-1 and V is TRBV4-1; 10 positions match TRBD1. The ends lost 1 base at V and 2 bases at J; junction bases unmatched: 5. Germline lookup yields CDR1 MGHRA and CDR2 YSYEKL. There are 17 residues in the CDR3. CDR3 region: CASSQAGTGAPYNEQFF. The CDR3 bases are TGCGCCAGCAGCCAAGCTGGGACAGGGGCCCCCTACAATGAGCAGTTCTTC.

The rearrangement uses TRBV6-6 and TRBJ1-5; no definite D call. This CDR3 spans 12 amino acids. Deletions cut 9 bases from V and 3 bases from J, with 9 bases between. In germline, CDR1 is MNHNY, CDR2 SVGAGI (reference sequence). CDR3 loop: CASRQANQPQHF. The CDR3 DNA reads TGTGCCAGTAGGCAGGCCAATCAGCCCCAGCATTTT.

The V gene is TRBV6-5, the J gene TRBJ1-1; D is uncertain. This CDR3 has 14 residues. Germline assignment: CDR1 MNHEY and CDR2 SVGAGI. With 0 bases removed from V and 2 bases from J, the gap between germline ends came to 7 bases. CDR3 residues: CASSYSESNTEAFF. As DNA, the CDR3 is TGTGCCAGCAGTTACTCGGAGAGTAACACTGAAGCTTTCTTT.

This chain links TRBV18 with TRBJ1-4, with a weak D call TRBD1 (5 bases). From germline, CDR1 is KGHSH and CDR2 LQKENI. Trimming shortened V by 4 bases and J by 8 bases, and 32 bases separated the two germline ends. This CDR3 is 20 amino acids long. The CDR3 bases are TGTGCCAGCTCACGGGGACTAAACTACCCGTCCAAGGCCCGTAGCGAAAAACTGTTTTTT. Translation gives CASSRGLNYPSKARSEKLFF.

In nucleotides, the CDR3 is TGTGCCAGCAGCAAGACTAGCGGAGCTTACAATGAGCAGTTCTTC. Its translation: CASSKTSGAYNEQFF. The V call is TRBV21-1, the J call TRBJ2-1; the table's D call of TRBD2 was not tested on the DNA. TRBV21-1 is annotated as a pseudogene. This CDR3 has 15 amino acids.

V and J are TRBV5-1 and TRBJ2-1; perhaps TRBD1 as D (6 bases). The CDR3 covers 16 residues. Trimming removed 2 bases from V and 0 bases from J, with 12 bases in between. CDR1 SGHRS and CDR2 YFSETQ come from the germline V gene. CDR3 sequence reads: CASSLQGPSSYNEQFF. The DNA of the CDR3 is TGCGCCAGCAGCTTACAGGGTCCCAGCTCCTACAATGAGCAGTTCTTC.

This chain links TRBV19 with TRBJ2-1; 8 bases are shared with TRBD2. Germline V gene data show CDR1 as LNHDA and CDR2 as SQIVND (reference sequence). V trimming: 6 bases; J trimming: 7 bases; junction bases outside the gene matches: 5. This CDR3 has 13 amino acids. The CDR3 spells CASRPGRANEQFF. The CDR3 coding sequence is TGTGCCAGTAGGCCCGGGAGGGCTAATGAGCAGTTCTTC.

This clone has only a few counts. The chain combines TRBV30 with TRBJ2-5; 7 nucleotides line up with TRBD2. Germline CDR1 is GTSNPN and CDR2 is SVGIG (reference sequence). There are 11 residues in the CDR3. The CDR3 region is CSAGEGETQYF. The CDR3 DNA sequence: TGTTCGGCGGGGGAGGGGGAGACCCAGTACTTC.

This chain links TRBV7-2 with TRBJ2-1; TRBD2 matches 14 bases. With 5 bases clipped from V and 1 base from J, the junction kept 7 bases outside the gene matches. The CDR3 totals 18 residues. CDR1 and CDR2 (germline): SGHTA, FQGNSA. The chain's CDR3 is CASSTGTSGRGSYNEQFF. The CDR3 region has the DNA TGTGCCAGCAGCACGGGGACTAGCGGGAGAGGGTCCTACAATGAGCAGTTCTTC. Filled out from reference TRBV7-2 and TRBJ2-1, the complete variable domain reads GAGVSQSPSNKVTEKGKDVELRCDPISGHTALYWYRQSLGQGLEFLIYFQGNSAPDKSGLPSDRFSAERTGGSVSTLTIQRTQQEDSAVYLCASSTGTSGRGSYNEQFFGPGTRLTVL.

This chain connects TRBV28 to TRBJ1-1; 7 nucleotides match TRBD1. This CDR3 is 15 amino acids long. Germline CDR1 is MDHEN and CDR2 is SYDVKM. V was clipped by 5 bases and J by 1 base; unmatched bases: 7. CDR3 nucleotide sequence: TGTGCCAGCAGTCCTAATCAGGGGGAGAACACTGAAGCTTTCTTT. Its translation is CASSPNQGENTEAFF.

CDR3 in amino acids: CASMDSSYEQYF. The CDR3 DNA reads as TGTGCCAGCATGGACTCCTCCTACGAGCAGTACTTC. The rearrangement joins TRBV2 to TRBJ2-7; D perhaps matches TRBD2 (5 bases). Germline assignment: CDR1 SNHLY and CDR2 FYNNEI. The CDR3 contains 12 residues. Trimming removed 7 bases from V and 0 bases from J, with 7 bases in between.

The rearrangement links TRBV7-2 to TRBJ2-5; 10 bases fit TRBD2. The junction had 25 bases not matched to a gene; V was cut back by 2 bases and J by 13 bases. The CDR3 covers 19 residues. The germline CDR1 and CDR2 sequences are SGHTA and FQGNSA. CDR3 nucleotides: TGTGCCAGCAGCTTAAAAATCGAACTAGCGGGACCCCTGGGGGAGACCGGGTACTTC. Translating it yields CASSLKIELAGPLGETGYF.

This clone was seen a few times. The rearrangement links TRBV27 to TRBJ2-7, with TRBD2 identical over 7 bases. The CDR3 is 15 amino acids. The V gene end was trimmed by 6 bases and the J gene end by 5 bases; junction bases not matched to a gene: 13. The germline CDR1 and CDR2 sequences are MNHEY and SMNVEV (reference sequence). The CDR3 loop reads CASSLPGREVNEQYF. The CDR3 bases are TGTGCCAGCAGCCTACCGGGACGGGAGGTCAACGAGCAGTACTTC.

V is TRBV30 and J is TRBJ1-5; tentative D call: TRBD1 (5 bases). The CDR3 runs 14 residues. Looked up from germline, CDR1 is GTSNPN and CDR2 is SVGIG (reference sequence). V lost 1 base, J lost 7 bases, and 14 bases lay in between. CDR3 residues: CAWSDQTGSQPQHF. The DNA of the CDR3 is TGTGCCTGGAGTGATCAAACAGGTTCCCAGCCCCAGCATTTT.

The V call is TRBV27, the J call TRBJ1-2; tentative D call: TRBD1 (6 bases). Trimming pared 2 bases from V and 5 bases from J, leaving 12 bases between. This CDR3 is 14 amino acids long. Germline loops: CDR1 MNHEY, CDR2 SMNVEV (reference sequence). The CDR3 region has the DNA TGTGCCAGCAGTTTAACAGGGCGGAAGTATGGCTACACCTTC. Residues: CASSLTGRKYGYTF.

The CDR3 reads CSTDGGGSYEQYF. The CDR3 nucleotides are TGCAGCACGGACGGCGGTGGCTCCTACGAGCAGTACTTC. The chain joins TRBV29-1 to TRBJ2-7; no firm D call. Germline CDR1 reads SQVTM; CDR2 reads ANQGSEA. The CDR3 spans 13 residues. Trimming pared 8 bases from V and 0 bases from J, leaving 14 bases between.

This clone was detected only once. The chain is built from TRBV6-5 and TRBJ2-6, with a tentative D call TRBD1 (5 bases). This CDR3 is 15 amino acids long. V lost 7 bases and J 1 base, leaving 11 bases between the germline ends. Per germline, CDR1 MNHEY and CDR2 SVGAGI. The CDR3 nucleotides are TGTGCCAGCATGGGCAGGGCATCTGGGGCCAACGTCCTGACTTTC. Translated: CASMGRASGANVLTF.

CDR3 amino acids: CASQTGIREKLFF. In DNA, the CDR3 is TGTGCCTCACAGACAGGGATTCGGGAAAAACTGTTTTTT. The gene calls are TRBV28 and TRBJ1-4; 7 bases agree with TRBD1. Germline V gives CDR1 MDHEN, CDR2 SYDVKM. V gave up 11 bases and J gave up 8 bases; unmatched junction bases: 11. This CDR3 contains 13 residues.

V usage is TRBV27 and J usage is TRBJ1-4, with D unclear. Trimming stripped 5 bases from V and 8 bases from J, with 12 bases between. The CDR3 runs to 13 residues. CDR1 MNHEY and CDR2 SMNVEV come from the germline V gene (reference sequence). The CDR3 loop reads CASSPGGGEKLFF. Written as DNA, the CDR3 is TGTGCCAGCAGTCCGGGCGGAGGGGAAAAACTGTTTTTT.